The 2 T cell receptor beta chains below all came from one sample that was sequenced in a study of blood T cell repertoires in COVID-19 (TCRdb year 2020). Libraries were prepared through the immunoSEQ multiplex PCR assay. TCRdb re-hosts the immuneACCESS table, in-frame sequences only. Its copies lack some clones; in the studies checked, an unresolved V gene accounts for under half of them, and the cause for the rest is not known. The sample table holds approximately 280,000 clones, of which roughly 90% were seen once. The top ten hold about 5% of the sample. Sequencing was performed on peripheral blood. The receptor source for this set is a man in his forties with acute or convalescent COVID-19.

In this sample, this clone turned up once. CDR3 loop: CASSASIGGAGVATNEKLFF. CDR3 nucleotides: TGTGCCAGCTCTGCGTCTATCGGGGGAGCAGGAGTTGCAACTAATGAAAAACTGTTTTTT. The V and J genes are TRBV18 and TRBJ1-4; possibly TRBD1 for D (5 bases). CDR1 is KGHSH, CDR2 LQKENI, per germline. The CDR3 spans 20 residues. Trimming cost V 6 bases and J 0 bases, with 26 bases left between them.

This chain joins TRBV30 and TRBJ2-7; TRBD1 matches 8 bases. The germline CDR1 and CDR2 sequences are GTSNPN and SVGIG (reference sequence). The CDR3 has 11 residues. V was pared by 5 bases and J by 7 bases, with 4 bases of the junction left unmatched. CDR3 protein: CAWSRGREQYF. The CDR3 DNA follows: TGTGCCTGGTCCAGGGGGCGTGAGCAGTACTTC.